This T cell receptor (beta chain) was obtained from a study of T cells in Graves' hyperthyroidism and ophthalmopathy. Amplification targeted TCR beta CDR3 regions from RNA transcripts. Initially, a first-round RT-PCR of the TCR CDR3 employed the HTBI primer set. TCRdb re-called the multiplex PCR reads with MiXCR, one entry per CDR3 protein. The sample lists approximately 330,000 distinct CDR3 sequences, 15% to 20% seen once, with less than 65% in the top ten. In its sample, this clonotype was seen many times. Its target is unknown. Study-wide points: Blood also showed most of the thyroid clonotypes that were expanded above 0.001. A median around 6.4 months before onset, the model predicted ophthalmopathy.

The germline CDR1 and CDR2 sequences are MNHEY and SMNVEV (reference sequence). The CDR3 spans 13 residues. V shed 7 bases and J shed 5 bases, with 12 bases lying between them. Graves' hyperthyroidism was deemed stable given no ophthalmopathy progression within 18 months. From around 11 ml of fresh peripheral blood, PBMCs were isolated. Sequencing input: blood. The TCR was taken from a woman aged 45-65 years with Graves' hyperthyroidism. The rearrangement joins TRBV27 to TRBJ2-1, with D possibly matching TRBD2 (5 bases). The CDR3 spells CASKRGGDNEQFF. The CDR3 DNA reads as TGTGCCAGCAAGAGAGGAGGTGACAATGAGCAGTTCTTC.